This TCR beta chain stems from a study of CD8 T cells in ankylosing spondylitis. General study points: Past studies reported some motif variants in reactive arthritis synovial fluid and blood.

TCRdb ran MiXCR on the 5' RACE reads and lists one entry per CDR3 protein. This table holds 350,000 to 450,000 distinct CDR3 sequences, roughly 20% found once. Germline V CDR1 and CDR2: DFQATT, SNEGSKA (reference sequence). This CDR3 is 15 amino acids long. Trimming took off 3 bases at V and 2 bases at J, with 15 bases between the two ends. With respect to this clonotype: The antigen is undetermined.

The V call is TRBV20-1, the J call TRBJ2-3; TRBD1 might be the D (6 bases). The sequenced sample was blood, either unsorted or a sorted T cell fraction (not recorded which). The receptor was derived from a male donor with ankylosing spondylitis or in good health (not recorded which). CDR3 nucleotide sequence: TGCAGTGCTAGGGCCCACAGGGCCGTCACAGATACGCAGTATTTT. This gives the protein CSARAHRAVTDTQYF.